This TCR beta chain was recorded in a study of blood T cell repertoires in COVID-19. Study overall: Sites across the United States, Italy and Spain contributed samples from acute and convalescent COVID-19. From T cells, B-cell-depleted T cells, or PBMCs came the material, which was cDNA or gDNA.

Germline V gives CDR1 KGHDR, CDR2 SFDVKD. This CDR3 has 16 residues. Trimming removed 5 bases from V and 0 bases from J; junction bases left unmatched: 3. Per the authors' pipeline: Counts of nucleated cells, estimated from reference gene primer amplification, were obtained. TCRdb's table, derived via immunoSEQ multiplex PCR, lists solely in-frame clones and lacks some. V and J calls and clone size are as listed in that table; D and trimming were resolved from the DNA. This sample has a few hundred thousand clones; approximately 87% occur once, and the top ten carry 6.2%. This clone occurred once. The chain uses TRBV24-1 and TRBJ2-3; 11 positions match TRBD2. Sequencing was carried out using peripheral blood. This receptor was identified in a man aged 55 to 70 with acute or convalescent COVID-19. The DNA of the CDR3 is TGTGCCACCAGTGCCCGACTAGCGGGAAGCACAGATACGCAGTATTTT. This encodes CATSARLAGSTDTQYF.